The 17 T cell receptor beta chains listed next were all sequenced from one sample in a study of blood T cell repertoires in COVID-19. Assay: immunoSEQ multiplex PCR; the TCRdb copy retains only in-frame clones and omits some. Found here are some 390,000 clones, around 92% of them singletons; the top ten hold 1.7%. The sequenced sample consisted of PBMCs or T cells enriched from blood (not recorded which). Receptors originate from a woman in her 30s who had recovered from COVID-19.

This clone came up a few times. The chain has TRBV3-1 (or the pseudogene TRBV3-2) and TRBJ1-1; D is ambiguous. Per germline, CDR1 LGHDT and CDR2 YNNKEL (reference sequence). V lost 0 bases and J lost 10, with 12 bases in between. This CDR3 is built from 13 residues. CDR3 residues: CASSQDWRVAAFF. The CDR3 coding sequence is TGTGCCAGCAGCCAAGATTGGAGGGTCGCAGCTTTCTTT.

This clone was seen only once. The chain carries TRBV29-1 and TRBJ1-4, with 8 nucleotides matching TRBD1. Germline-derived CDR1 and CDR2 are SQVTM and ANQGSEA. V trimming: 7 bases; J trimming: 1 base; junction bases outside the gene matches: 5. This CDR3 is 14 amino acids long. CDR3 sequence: CSGLQGGTNEKLFF. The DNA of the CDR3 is TGCAGCGGCCTACAGGGGGGAACTAATGAAAAACTGTTTTTT.

The CDR3 reads CAWSGGSDQPQHF. CDR3 DNA: TGTGCCTGGAGTGGCGGCTCTGATCAGCCCCAGCATTTT. The chain links TRBV30 to TRBJ1-5; D is uncertain. Germline V lookup: CDR1 GTSNPN, CDR2 SVGIG (reference sequence). V lost 1 base and J 5 bases, leaving 9 bases between the germline ends. CDR3 size: 13 residues.

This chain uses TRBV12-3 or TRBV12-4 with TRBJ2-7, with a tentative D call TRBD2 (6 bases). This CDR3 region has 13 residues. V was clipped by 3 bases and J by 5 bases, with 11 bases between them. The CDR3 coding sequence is TGTGCCAGCAGTTTCCGGGACTTGAACGAGCAGTACTTC. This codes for CASSFRDLNEQYF.

The CDR3 protein is CASSQDSAGRSSTEAFF. The CDR3, as DNA: TGCGCCAGCAGCCAAGATTCAGCAGGTCGAAGTAGCACTGAAGCTTTCTTT. The chain has TRBV4-3 and TRBJ1-1; D remains ambiguous. The CDR3 totals 17 residues. Looked up from germline, CDR1 is LGHNA and CDR2 is YSLEER. The V end was cut by 0 bases, the J end by 4 bases, with 18 bases between.

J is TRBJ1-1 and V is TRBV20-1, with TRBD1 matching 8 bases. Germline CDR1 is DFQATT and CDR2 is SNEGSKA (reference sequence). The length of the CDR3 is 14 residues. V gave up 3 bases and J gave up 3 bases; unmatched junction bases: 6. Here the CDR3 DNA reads TGCAGTGCTAGTCCAGGGGGCGCGGACACTGAAGCTTTCTTT. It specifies CSASPGGADTEAFF.

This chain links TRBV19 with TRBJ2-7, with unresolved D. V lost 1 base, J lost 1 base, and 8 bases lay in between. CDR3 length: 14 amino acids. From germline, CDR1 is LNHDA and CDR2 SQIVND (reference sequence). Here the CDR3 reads CASSIGAQSYEQYF. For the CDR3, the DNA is TGTGCCAGTAGTATAGGGGCACAGTCCTACGAGCAGTACTTC.

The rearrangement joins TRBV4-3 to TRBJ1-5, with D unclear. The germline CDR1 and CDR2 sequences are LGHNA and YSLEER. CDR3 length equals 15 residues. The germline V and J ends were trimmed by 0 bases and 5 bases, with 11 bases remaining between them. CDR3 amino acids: CASSQDGRQDQPQHF. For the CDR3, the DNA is TGCGCCAGCAGCCAAGACGGCAGGCAAGATCAGCCCCAGCATTTT.

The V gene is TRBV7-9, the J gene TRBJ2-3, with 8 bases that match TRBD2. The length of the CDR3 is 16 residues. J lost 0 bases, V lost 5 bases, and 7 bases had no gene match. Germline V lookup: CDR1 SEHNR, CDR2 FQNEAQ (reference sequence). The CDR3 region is CASSVLAGSSTDTQYF. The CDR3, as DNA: TGTGCCAGCAGCGTATTAGCGGGAAGTAGCACAGATACGCAGTATTTT.

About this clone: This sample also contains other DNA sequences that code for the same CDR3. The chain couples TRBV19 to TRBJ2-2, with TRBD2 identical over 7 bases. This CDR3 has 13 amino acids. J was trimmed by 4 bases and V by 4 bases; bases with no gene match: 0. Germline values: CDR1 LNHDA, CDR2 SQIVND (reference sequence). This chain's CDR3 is CASSRGGTGELFF. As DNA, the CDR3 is TGTGCCAGTAGTAGGGGGGGCACCGGGGAGCTGTTTTTT. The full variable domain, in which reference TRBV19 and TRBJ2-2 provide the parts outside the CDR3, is DGGITQSPKYLFRKEGQNVTLSCEQNLNHDAMYWYRQDPGQGLRLIYYSQIVNDFQKGDIAEGYSVSREKKESFPLTVTSAQKNPTAFYLCASSRGGTGELFFGEGSRLTVL.

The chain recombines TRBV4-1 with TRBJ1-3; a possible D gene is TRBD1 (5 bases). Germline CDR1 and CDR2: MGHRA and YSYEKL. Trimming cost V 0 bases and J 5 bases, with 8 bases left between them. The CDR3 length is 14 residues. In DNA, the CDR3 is TGCGCCAGCAGCCAAGAATCAGGGAGAAACACCATATATTTT. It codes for CASSQESGRNTIYF.

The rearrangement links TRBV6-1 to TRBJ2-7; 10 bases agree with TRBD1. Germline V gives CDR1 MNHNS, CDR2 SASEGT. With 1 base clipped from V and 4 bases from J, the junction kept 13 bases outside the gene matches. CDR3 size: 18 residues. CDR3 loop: CASSEEALYSDRGYEQYF. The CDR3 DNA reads TGTGCCAGCAGTGAAGAGGCCTTATATTCGGACAGGGGGTACGAGCAGTACTTC.

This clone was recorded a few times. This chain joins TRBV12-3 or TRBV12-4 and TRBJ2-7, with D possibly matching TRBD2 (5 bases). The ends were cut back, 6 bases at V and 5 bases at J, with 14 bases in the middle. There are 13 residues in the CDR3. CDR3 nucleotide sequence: TGTGCCAGCAGCCGCCCCGAGGGCCACGAGCAGTACTTC. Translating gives CASSRPEGHEQYF.

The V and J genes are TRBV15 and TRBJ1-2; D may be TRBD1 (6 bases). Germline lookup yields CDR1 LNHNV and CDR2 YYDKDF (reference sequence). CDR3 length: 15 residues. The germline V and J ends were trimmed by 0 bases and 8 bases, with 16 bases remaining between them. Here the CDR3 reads CATSRDFVGAGGYTF. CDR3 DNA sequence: TGTGCCACCAGCAGAGATTTCGTGGGGGCAGGGGGCTACACCTTC.

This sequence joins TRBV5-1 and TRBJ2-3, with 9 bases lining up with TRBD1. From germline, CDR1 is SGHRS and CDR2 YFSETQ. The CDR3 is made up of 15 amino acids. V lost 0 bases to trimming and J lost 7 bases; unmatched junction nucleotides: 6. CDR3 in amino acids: CASSLEGQGGYTQYF. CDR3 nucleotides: TGCGCCAGCAGCTTGGAGGGACAGGGTGGATATACGCAGTATTTT.

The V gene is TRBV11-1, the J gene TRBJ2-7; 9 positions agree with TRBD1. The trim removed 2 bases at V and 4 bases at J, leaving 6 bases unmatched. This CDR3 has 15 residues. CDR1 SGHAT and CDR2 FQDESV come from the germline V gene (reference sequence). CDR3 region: CASSLPPGQGYEQYF. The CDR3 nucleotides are TGTGCCAGCAGCTTACCTCCGGGACAGGGATACGAGCAGTACTTC.

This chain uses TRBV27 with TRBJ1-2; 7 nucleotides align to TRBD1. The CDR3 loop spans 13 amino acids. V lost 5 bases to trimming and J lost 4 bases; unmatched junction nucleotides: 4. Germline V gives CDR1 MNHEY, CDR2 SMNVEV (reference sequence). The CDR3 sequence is CASSPTGIYGYTF. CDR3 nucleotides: TGTGCCAGCAGTCCGACAGGGATCTATGGCTACACCTTC.